The present entry profiles one T cell receptor (beta chain) with its context. No antigen is known for it. Base-call qualities are not available, and no considerably larger clone is one nucleotide away. This sample is part of a study of blood T cell repertoires in COVID-19 (dated by TCRdb to between 2020 and 2021). With regard to the full study: Samples from collaborators originated in the United States, Italy and Spain and spanned both the acute and convalescent phases of COVID-19. The repertoires were made available in a free public database intended to serve as a resource for research on the immune response to SARS-CoV-2. Samples were obtained from the ongoing ImmuneRACE study (first 160 participants) and from 1,254 subjects provided by 6 global collaborators. Deeply sampled blood TCRbeta repertoires from subjects exposed to, actively infected with, or recovered from COVID-19 were included in the dataset. Where available, HLA class I and class II types were obtained from metadata supplied by the sample provider rather than from assay-based typing. Sample metadata almost always included a de-identified subject ID, COVID-19 status, age in years and sex. The material from the prospective study consisted of cDNA or gDNA derived from T cells, B-cell-depleted T cells, or PBMCs.

One collaborating source in Seattle enrolled patients during active infection and followed them longitudinally through the course of disease. Each collaborating institution followed its own protocols to collect whole blood in K2EDTA tubes. Collaborator samples were shipped for TCRbeta analysis as frozen whole blood, isolated PBMCs, or DNA extracted from either sample type. The study at large found these results: How much clinical and demographic metadata was included differed by source and by participant, and the metadata was provided uncurated.

TCRbeta CDR3 regions were amplified from genomic DNA using the immunoSEQ Assay, a bias-controlled multiplex PCR. Per the source publication's procedure: The number of nucleated cells in each sample was estimated by amplification of reference gene primers within the assay. To quantify the absolute abundance of each unique TCRbeta CDR3 rearrangement, sequence reads were collapsed and filtered. Productive Simpson clonality was computed per sample as the square root of Simpson's diversity index over productive rearrangements. TCRdb took this table from immuneACCESS and kept in-frame rearrangements with V and J called. Such tables lack part of the clones; where checked against another copy, unresolved V genes explain under half of the gap, and the rest is unexplained. That table gives V, J and clone size, and the DNA gave D and trimming. The sample table lists under 250,000 clones, 88% of them with a count of one. In total, the top ten clones hold roughly 6.7% of the sample.

V loses 6 bases, J loses 6 bases, and the germline ends lie 12 bases apart. The CDR3 numbers 13 residues from cysteine through phenylalanine. Of the read, only the CDR3 DNA is kept; its 39 bases are in frame from base 1. CDR1 and CDR2 were assigned from the germline V gene as MNHEY and SVGAGI. This clonotype was sampled from a woman in her 30s with COVID-19, enrolled during active disease. The sample consisted of peripheral blood. The sequence links TRBV6-5 to TRBJ1-5; no D gene can be assigned with confidence. This receptor carries the CDR3 CASSQSPGQPQHF. The DNA sequence is given as TGTGCCAGCAGCCAATCCCCCGGTCAGCCCCAGCATTTT.